A selection of T cell receptor beta chains follows, all from one sample in a study of vaccination effects on CD4 cells after COVID-19. The assay was immunoSEQ multiplex PCR, and TCRdb's table has in-frame clones only and misses some. The data contain 50,000 to 75,000 clones, over 60% of them singletons. These receptors have no identified antigens. The input for sequencing was CD4+ T cells from PBMCs cultured without peptide, taken before COVID-19 vaccination. These receptors were obtained from a human donor who received a COVID-19 vaccine. CDR3s include the opening cysteine and the closing phenylalanine or tryptophan. Each record gives: D gene, V gene, J gene, clone size, CDR3 DNA, CDR3 protein. A D gene is named only where the DNA matches it firmly. Clone size is not always given. Where it is, it says once, few, many or a class for expanded clones.

d_gene: NA; v_gene: TRBV5-4; j_gene: TRBJ1-1; abundance: NA; CDR3nt: TGTGCCAGCAGCTTGGACACTAACACTGAAGCTTTCTTT; CDR3aa: CASSLDTNTEAFF
d_gene: NA; v_gene: TRBV28; j_gene: TRBJ2-5; abundance: NA; CDR3nt: TGTGCCAGCAGTTACCGGGACCAAGAGACCCAGTACTTC; CDR3aa: CASSYRDQETQYF
d_gene: NA; v_gene: TRBV24-1; j_gene: TRBJ2-5; abundance: NA; CDR3nt: TGTGCCACCTCGGCTTCGGGGGGCGCGGGGGAGACCCAGTACTTC; CDR3aa: CATSASGGAGETQYF
d_gene: TRBD1; v_gene: TRBV5-1; j_gene: TRBJ2-3; abundance: NA; CDR3nt: TGCGCCAGCAGCTTCGGCAGGGGGACAGATACGCAGTATTTT; CDR3aa: CASSFGRGTDTQYF
d_gene: NA; v_gene: TRBV19; j_gene: TRBJ1-5; abundance: NA; CDR3nt: TGTGCCAGTAGCCGATCAGGATACAATCAGCCCCAGCATTTT; CDR3aa: CASSRSGYNQPQHF
d_gene: NA; v_gene: TRBV6-5; j_gene: TRBJ2-1; abundance: NA; CDR3nt: TGTGCCAGCAGTTCCGGGACGGTTAGCTCCTACAATGAGCAGTTCTTC; CDR3aa: CASSSGTVSSYNEQFF
d_gene: NA; v_gene: TRBV5-4; j_gene: TRBJ1-5; abundance: NA; CDR3nt: TGTGCCAGCAGCTTGAATCCCAGTCAGCCCCAGCATTTT; CDR3aa: CASSLNPSQPQHF
d_gene: TRBD1; v_gene: TRBV2; j_gene: TRBJ1-2; abundance: NA; CDR3nt: TGTGCCAGCAGCGGACAGGGAGGGAACGGCTACACCTTC; CDR3aa: CASSGQGGNGYTF
d_gene: NA; v_gene: TRBV9; j_gene: TRBJ2-1; abundance: NA; CDR3nt: TGTGCCAGCAGCGTAGAGGGGGACTATTACAATGAGCAGTTCTTC; CDR3aa: CASSVEGDYYNEQFF
d_gene: TRBD1; v_gene: TRBV28; j_gene: TRBJ1-5; abundance: NA; CDR3nt: TGTGCCAGCAGTTCAACACAGGGGGTTGGTCAGCCCCAGCATTTT; CDR3aa: CASSSTQGVGQPQHF
d_gene: TRBD1; v_gene: TRBV4-1; j_gene: TRBJ1-3; abundance: NA; CDR3nt: TGCGCCAGCAGCACAGGGGGCCTTGGAAACACCATATATTTT; CDR3aa: CASSTGGLGNTIYF
d_gene: NA; v_gene: TRBV7-2; j_gene: TRBJ2-1; abundance: NA; CDR3nt: TGTGCCAGCAGCTTAGTTTTGGGGGGGGCGTACAATGAGCAGTTCTTC; CDR3aa: CASSLVLGGAYNEQFF
d_gene: TRBD1; v_gene: TRBV7-8; j_gene: TRBJ1-4; abundance: NA; CDR3nt: TGTGCCAGCAGCTTACAGGGGGCTGGTGAAAAACTGTTTTTT; CDR3aa: CASSLQGAGEKLFF
d_gene: NA; v_gene: TRBV28; j_gene: TRBJ2-5; abundance: NA; CDR3nt: TGTGCCAGCAGTTTCCTTGACGCACGACAAGAGACCCAGTACTTC; CDR3aa: CASSFLDARQETQYF
d_gene: TRBD2; v_gene: TRBV4-3; j_gene: TRBJ2-2; abundance: NA; CDR3nt: TGCGCCAGCAGCCAAGCGCCCGGGGGGGGCACCGGGGAGCTGTTTTTT; CDR3aa: CASSQAPGGGTGELFF
d_gene: TRBD1; v_gene: TRBV12-3/TRBV12-4; j_gene: TRBJ2-1; abundance: NA; CDR3nt: TGTGCCAGCAGTGGCCCAATACAGGGGTTTCAGTTCTTC; CDR3aa: CASSGPIQGFQFF
d_gene: NA; v_gene: TRBV12-3/TRBV12-4; j_gene: TRBJ2-5; abundance: NA; CDR3nt: TGTGCCAGCGGTGGACCGCAAGAGACCCAGTACTTC; CDR3aa: CASGGPQETQYF
d_gene: NA; v_gene: TRBV12-3/TRBV12-4; j_gene: TRBJ2-5; abundance: NA; CDR3nt: TGTGCCAGCAGTTTAAGGGAGACCCAGTACTTC; CDR3aa: CASSLRETQYF
d_gene: NA; v_gene: TRBV19; j_gene: TRBJ1-1; abundance: NA; CDR3nt: TGTGCCAGTAGTATGGCCCCCGGCCTGGGGAACACTGAAGCTTTCTTT; CDR3aa: CASSMAPGLGNTEAFF
d_gene: NA; v_gene: TRBV20-1; j_gene: TRBJ1-4; abundance: NA; CDR3nt: TGCAGTGCTAGTCCTGAAAAACTGTTTTTT; CDR3aa: CSASPEKLFF
d_gene: NA; v_gene: TRBV19; j_gene: TRBJ1-5; abundance: few; CDR3nt: TGTGCCAGTTGCGTCAACAATCAGCCCCAGCATTTT; CDR3aa: CASCVNNQPQHF
d_gene: NA; v_gene: TRBV5-4; j_gene: TRBJ1-1; abundance: NA; CDR3nt: TGTGCCAGCAGCCCCCTTGGGGGGGATCACACTGAAGCTTTCTTT; CDR3aa: CASSPLGGDHTEAFF
d_gene: NA; v_gene: TRBV18; j_gene: TRBJ1-4; abundance: NA; CDR3nt: TGTGCCAGCTCACCTGCTTCCATGCGGGAAAAACTGTTTTTT; CDR3aa: CASSPASMREKLFF
d_gene: TRBD2; v_gene: TRBV24-1; j_gene: TRBJ2-1; abundance: NA; CDR3nt: TGTGCCACCGTGGCGGGGGTATACAACTCCTACAATGAGCAGTTCTTC; CDR3aa: CATVAGVYNSYNEQFF
d_gene: NA; v_gene: TRBV28; j_gene: TRBJ1-1; abundance: NA; CDR3nt: TGTGCCACCTTAGAGGCTCTGAACACTGAAGCTTTCTTT; CDR3aa: CATLEALNTEAFF
d_gene: TRBD1; v_gene: TRBV6-5; j_gene: TRBJ2-1; abundance: NA; CDR3nt: TGTGCCAGCAGGGGGGGACAGGGGACCTACAATGAGCAGTTCTTC; CDR3aa: CASRGGQGTYNEQFF
d_gene: TRBD1; v_gene: TRBV6-2/TRBV6-3; j_gene: TRBJ1-1; abundance: few; CDR3nt: TGTGCCAGCAGTTACTCTGTCAGGGGGCCCACTGAAGCTTTCTTT; CDR3aa: CASSYSVRGPTEAFF
d_gene: TRBD1; v_gene: TRBV19; j_gene: TRBJ1-6; abundance: NA; CDR3nt: TGTGCCAGTAGCCGGTGGGGGGACAGCGATAGATCACCCCTCCACTTT; CDR3aa: CASSRWGDSDRSPLHF
d_gene: NA; v_gene: TRBV30; j_gene: TRBJ1-2; abundance: NA; CDR3nt: TGTGCCTGGTTTAATTCGGGCGGCGGCTACACCTTC; CDR3aa: CAWFNSGGGYTF
d_gene: NA; v_gene: TRBV12-3/TRBV12-4; j_gene: TRBJ1-1; abundance: NA; CDR3nt: TGTGCCAGCAGTCCCGGGCTGAACACTGAAGCTTTCTTT; CDR3aa: CASSPGLNTEAFF
d_gene: NA; v_gene: TRBV10-2; j_gene: TRBJ1-1; abundance: NA; CDR3nt: TGCGCCAGCAGTGAATTTAGCACTGAAGCTTTCTTT; CDR3aa: CASSEFSTEAFF
d_gene: NA; v_gene: TRBV4-3; j_gene: TRBJ1-2; abundance: NA; CDR3nt: TGCGCCAGCAGCCAAGAGAGGGTTAACTATGGCTACACCTTC; CDR3aa: CASSQERVNYGYTF
d_gene: NA; v_gene: TRBV7-2; j_gene: TRBJ2-2; abundance: NA; CDR3nt: TGTGCCAGTAGCTTTAGCGGCCAGGGCGGGGAGCTGTTTTTT; CDR3aa: CASSFSGQGGELFF
d_gene: TRBD1; v_gene: TRBV19; j_gene: TRBJ1-1; abundance: NA; CDR3nt: TGTGCCAGTAGTTGGGACAGGGAGACCACTGAAGCTTTCTTT; CDR3aa: CASSWDRETTEAFF
d_gene: NA; v_gene: TRBV5-1; j_gene: TRBJ1-2; abundance: NA; CDR3nt: TGCGCCAGCAGCTTGAACGGTGACTATGGCTACACCTTC; CDR3aa: CASSLNGDYGYTF
d_gene: TRBD2; v_gene: TRBV10-3; j_gene: TRBJ2-2; abundance: NA; CDR3nt: TGTGCCATCAGTGAGCCATTACTAGCGGGGGACAACACCGGGGAGCTGTTTTTT; CDR3aa: CAISEPLLAGDNTGELFF
d_gene: NA; v_gene: TRBV7-3; j_gene: TRBJ2-1; abundance: NA; CDR3nt: TGTGCCAGCAGCTTCCTCCCGGGCGAGGGTGAGCAGTTCTTC; CDR3aa: CASSFLPGEGEQFF
d_gene: NA; v_gene: TRBV6-6; j_gene: TRBJ1-2; abundance: NA; CDR3nt: TGTGCCAGCAGTTACGGCGTGACCTATGGCTACACCTTC; CDR3aa: CASSYGVTYGYTF